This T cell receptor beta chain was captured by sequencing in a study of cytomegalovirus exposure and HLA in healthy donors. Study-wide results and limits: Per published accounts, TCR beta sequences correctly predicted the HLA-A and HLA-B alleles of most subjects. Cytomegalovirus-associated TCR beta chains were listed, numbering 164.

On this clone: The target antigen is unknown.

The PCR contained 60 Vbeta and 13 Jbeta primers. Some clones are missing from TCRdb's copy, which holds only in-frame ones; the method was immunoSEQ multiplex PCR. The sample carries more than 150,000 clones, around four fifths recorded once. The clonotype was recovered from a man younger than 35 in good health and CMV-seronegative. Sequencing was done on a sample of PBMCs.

This CDR3 is CASRQWAGGLLYEQYF. The CDR3 DNA is TGTGCCAGCAGGCAGTGGGCAGGGGGCCTACTCTACGAGCAGTACTTC. V and J are TRBV2 and TRBJ2-7; 8 bases fit TRBD1. The CDR3 covers 16 residues. V lost 6 bases, J lost 3 bases, and 13 bases stayed unmatched. Germline V lookup: CDR1 SNHLY, CDR2 FYNNEI.